This T cell receptor beta chain was profiled in a study of spatial heterogeneity in lung cancer. Study context: There were, on average, more than eight raw-read appearances for each unique TCR and UMI combination. Study-wide results and limits: Ubiquitous expanded tumor TCRs were observed in blood more at resection than follow-up.

This clonotype occurred a few times. Its antigen is unknown. Every TCR cDNA molecule bore a unique molecular identifier. Each CDR3 protein is one row after TCRdb ran MiXCR on the 5' RACE reads. In the table there are about 15,000 distinct CDR3 sequences, roughly 19% of which are singletons. The V end lost 1 base, the J end lost 1 base, and 11 bases lay between the germline ends. The length of the CDR3 is 16 residues. Germline-derived CDR1 and CDR2 are SGHRS and YFSETQ. The time point here: blood at routine non-recurrence follow-up after resection. Whole RNA, isolated from tumor, nontumor lung or frozen PBMC, was sequenced without prior sorting.

This sequence joins TRBV5-1 and TRBJ2-2; D might be TRBD1 (6 bases). The TCR comes from a male donor with early-stage non-small cell lung cancer. The source material was PBMCs, sampled at follow-up. The DNA for the CDR3 is TGCGCCAGCAGCTTGTTGCAGGGGAGGAACACCGGGGAGCTGTTTTTT. Translation gives CASSLLQGRNTGELFF.